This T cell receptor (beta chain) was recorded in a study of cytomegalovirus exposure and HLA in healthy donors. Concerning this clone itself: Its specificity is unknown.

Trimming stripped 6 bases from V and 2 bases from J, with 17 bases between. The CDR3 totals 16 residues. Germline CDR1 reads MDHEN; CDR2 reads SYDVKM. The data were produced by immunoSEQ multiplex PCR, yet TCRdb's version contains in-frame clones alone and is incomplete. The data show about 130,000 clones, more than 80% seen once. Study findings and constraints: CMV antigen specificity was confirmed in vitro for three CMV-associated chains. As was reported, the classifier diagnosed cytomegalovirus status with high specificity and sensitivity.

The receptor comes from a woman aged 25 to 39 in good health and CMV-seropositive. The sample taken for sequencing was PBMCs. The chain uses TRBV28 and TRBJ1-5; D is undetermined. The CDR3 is CASRAGRATRNQPQHF. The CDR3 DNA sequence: TGTGCCAGCAGGGCGGGGAGGGCCACCCGCAATCAGCCCCAGCATTTT.